The rows below give T cell receptor beta chains drawn from one sample of a study of blood T cell repertoires in COVID-19. This table comes from immunoSEQ multiplex PCR, and its TCRdb copy is limited to in-frame clones, with some not included. The data show some 25,000 clones, about 90% seen once. What was sequenced was peripheral blood. The receptors shown here come from a man aged 65 to 85 with active COVID-19. Each CDR3 is given with its conserved first and last residue. D genes are given only for firm matches. Clone size is stated in some rows and not others, as once, few, many or a class when expanded.

j_gene: TRBJ2-7; len: 12; d_gene: NA; v_gene: TRBV28; abundance: NA; CDR3aa: CASGLQRAEQYF; CDR3nt: TGTGCCAGCGGACTACAACGAGCCGAGCAGTACTTC
j_gene: TRBJ2-1; len: 11; d_gene: NA; v_gene: TRBV12-5; abundance: NA; CDR3aa: CASGIQREQFF; CDR3nt: TGTGCTAGTGGTATTCAGCGGGAGCAGTTCTTC
j_gene: TRBJ2-3; len: 14; d_gene: NA; v_gene: TRBV30; abundance: once; CDR3aa: CAWRGSTSTDTQYF; CDR3nt: TGTGCCTGGAGGGGTAGCACTAGCACAGATACGCAGTATTTT
j_gene: TRBJ1-2; len: 13; d_gene: NA; v_gene: TRBV27; abundance: large; CDR3aa: CASSPTLAAGYTF; CDR3nt: TGTGCCAGCAGTCCGACCTTGGCGGCTGGCTACACCTTC
j_gene: TRBJ2-3; len: 14; d_gene: TRBD2; v_gene: TRBV5-1; abundance: once; CDR3aa: CASSFLAGGDTQYF; CDR3nt: TGCGCCAGCAGCTTCTTAGCGGGGGGAGATACGCAGTATTTT
j_gene: TRBJ2-1; len: 16; d_gene: TRBD2; v_gene: TRBV19; abundance: NA; CDR3aa: CASSIFPSGSRNEQFF; CDR3nt: TGTGCCAGTAGTATCTTTCCTAGCGGGAGTCGGAATGAGCAGTTCTTC
j_gene: TRBJ2-7; len: 15; d_gene: TRBD1; v_gene: TRBV24-1; abundance: NA; CDR3aa: CATSDGGTGVYEQYF; CDR3nt: TGTGCCACCAGTGATGGAGGGACAGGGGTCTACGAGCAGTACTTC
j_gene: TRBJ1-2; len: 15; d_gene: TRBD1; v_gene: TRBV7-9; abundance: NA; CDR3aa: CASNNPLDRAGYMFF; CDR3nt: TGTGCCAGCAACAACCCCTTGGACAGGGCTGGTTATATGTTCTTC
j_gene: TRBJ2-1; len: 15; d_gene: TRBD2; v_gene: TRBV5-5; abundance: NA; CDR3aa: CASSRTSGRGFEQFF; CDR3nt: TGTGCCAGCAGCCGGACTAGCGGGAGGGGTTTTGAGCAGTTCTTC
j_gene: TRBJ2-3; len: 15; d_gene: TRBD2; v_gene: TRBV10-3; abundance: NA; CDR3aa: CAISERGLVTDTQYF; CDR3nt: TGTGCCATCAGTGAGCGGGGACTAGTCACAGATACGCAGTATTTT
j_gene: TRBJ1-3; len: 15; d_gene: NA; v_gene: TRBV5-1; abundance: few; CDR3aa: CASSSQPDSRNTIYF; CDR3nt: TGCGCCAGCAGCTCACAACCGGACAGCCGAAACACCATATATTTT
j_gene: TRBJ1-2; len: 16; d_gene: TRBD1; v_gene: TRBV4-1; abundance: NA; CDR3aa: CASSQEGTVGNYGYTF; CDR3nt: TGCGCCAGCAGCCAGGAGGGGACAGTCGGGAACTATGGCTACACCTTC
j_gene: TRBJ2-6; len: 13; d_gene: NA; v_gene: TRBV29-1; abundance: NA; CDR3aa: CSVALSGANVLTF; CDR3nt: TGCAGCGTTGCCTTATCTGGGGCCAACGTCCTGACTTTC
j_gene: TRBJ1-1; len: 13; d_gene: TRBD1; v_gene: TRBV6-5; abundance: NA; CDR3aa: CASSYDRGTEAFF; CDR3nt: TGTGCCAGCAGTTACGACAGGGGTACTGAAGCTTTCTTT
j_gene: TRBJ1-2; len: 16; d_gene: NA; v_gene: TRBV6-1; abundance: NA; CDR3aa: CASSGPGGFNSNGYTF; CDR3nt: TGTGCCAGCAGTGGCCCGGGGGGGTTTAATAGTAATGGCTACACCTTC
j_gene: TRBJ2-7; len: 15; d_gene: TRBD2; v_gene: TRBV11-2; abundance: NA; CDR3aa: CASSLVTSGFYEQYF; CDR3nt: TGTGCCAGCAGCTTAGTAACTAGCGGGTTCTACGAGCAGTACTTC
j_gene: TRBJ1-6; len: 13; d_gene: NA; v_gene: TRBV24-1; abundance: NA; CDR3aa: CATSVPAGGRRHF; CDR3nt: TGTGCCACCAGTGTCCCTGCGGGGGGACGTCGGCACTTT
j_gene: TRBJ1-1; len: 14; d_gene: TRBD1; v_gene: TRBV6-5; abundance: NA; CDR3aa: CASSLGQENTEAFF; CDR3nt: TGTGCCAGCAGCTTGGGACAGGAGAACACTGAAGCTTTCTTT
j_gene: TRBJ2-1; len: 17; d_gene: NA; v_gene: TRBV19; abundance: NA; CDR3aa: CASSIDEVLAPYNEQFF; CDR3nt: TGTGCCAGTAGTATAGATGAGGTGCTAGCGCCCTACAATGAGCAGTTCTTC
j_gene: TRBJ2-6; len: 18; d_gene: NA; v_gene: TRBV7-9; abundance: once; CDR3aa: CASSAPRGHHSGANVLTF; CDR3nt: TGTGCCAGCAGCGCCCCCAGGGGACACCACTCTGGGGCCAACGTCCTGACTTTC
j_gene: TRBJ1-1; len: 15; d_gene: NA; v_gene: TRBV3-1/TRBV3-2; abundance: NA; CDR3aa: CASSHSGGGRTEAFF; CDR3nt: TGTGCCAGCAGCCACTCCGGGGGAGGTAGGACTGAAGCTTTCTTT
j_gene: TRBJ2-7; len: 13; d_gene: TRBD2; v_gene: TRBV7-9; abundance: NA; CDR3aa: CASSLVGTSEQYF; CDR3nt: TGTGCCAGCAGCTTAGTTGGGACTAGCGAGCAGTACTTC
j_gene: TRBJ2-7; len: 14; d_gene: NA; v_gene: TRBV25-1; abundance: NA; CDR3aa: CASSLQGRAYEQYF; CDR3nt: TGTGCCAGCAGCCTCCAGGGGAGAGCCTACGAGCAGTACTTC
j_gene: TRBJ2-1; len: 16; d_gene: TRBD2; v_gene: TRBV7-9; abundance: once; CDR3aa: CASSLGERGPKNEQFF; CDR3nt: TGTGCCAGCAGCTTAGGGGAGCGGGGGCCTAAGAATGAGCAGTTCTTC
j_gene: TRBJ1-1; len: 12; d_gene: NA; v_gene: TRBV7-9; abundance: NA; CDR3aa: CASSGRITEAFF; CDR3nt: TGTGCCAGCAGCGGGAGAATAACTGAAGCTTTCTTT
j_gene: TRBJ1-5; len: 15; d_gene: NA; v_gene: TRBV7-9; abundance: NA; CDR3aa: CASSYGGVSNQPQHF; CDR3nt: TGTGCCAGCAGCTACGGGGGGGTAAGCAATCAGCCCCAGCATTTT
j_gene: TRBJ2-1; len: 13; d_gene: TRBD2; v_gene: TRBV5-5; abundance: NA; CDR3aa: CASSGTTSGEQFF; CDR3nt: TGTGCCAGCAGCGGAACGACTAGCGGGGAGCAGTTCTTC
j_gene: TRBJ1-1; len: 13; d_gene: NA; v_gene: TRBV20-1; abundance: once; CDR3aa: CSASIGVQAEAFF; CDR3nt: TGCAGTGCTAGTATCGGGGTTCAGGCTGAAGCTTTCTTT
j_gene: TRBJ1-1; len: 15; d_gene: TRBD1; v_gene: TRBV5-5; abundance: NA; CDR3aa: CASSLAGTGEVGAFF; CDR3nt: TGTGCCAGCAGCTTGGCCGGGACAGGGGAAGTCGGAGCTTTCTTT
j_gene: TRBJ1-1; len: 14; d_gene: NA; v_gene: TRBV19; abundance: once; CDR3aa: CASANQGGRTEAFF; CDR3nt: TGTGCCAGCGCAAACCAGGGTGGAAGGACTGAAGCTTTCTTT
j_gene: TRBJ1-6; len: 14; d_gene: TRBD1; v_gene: TRBV28; abundance: NA; CDR3aa: CASSLPDRVSPLHF; CDR3nt: TGTGCCAGCAGTTTACCTGACAGGGTTTCACCCCTCCACTTT
j_gene: TRBJ1-2; len: 15; d_gene: NA; v_gene: TRBV10-1; abundance: NA; CDR3aa: CASSESPRANYGYTF; CDR3nt: TGCGCCAGCAGTGAGTCGCCGCGTGCTAACTATGGCTACACCTTC
j_gene: TRBJ2-7; len: 11; d_gene: NA; v_gene: TRBV18; abundance: NA; CDR3aa: CASSSWTKQYF; CDR3nt: TGTGCCAGCTCTTCTTGGACTAAGCAGTACTTC
j_gene: TRBJ2-5; len: 16; d_gene: TRBD1; v_gene: TRBV6-6; abundance: NA; CDR3aa: CASSYRDRDRIETQYF; CDR3nt: TGTGCCAGCAGTTACCGGGACAGGGATCGTATAGAGACCCAGTACTTC
j_gene: TRBJ1-5; len: 17; d_gene: NA; v_gene: TRBV6-2/TRBV6-3; abundance: NA; CDR3aa: CASSYSKLVQGYQPQHF; CDR3nt: TGTGCCAGCAGTTACTCGAAACTTGTGCAGGGATATCAGCCCCAGCATTTT
j_gene: TRBJ2-7; len: 14; d_gene: NA; v_gene: TRBV5-1; abundance: once; CDR3aa: CASSPEDSSYEQYF; CDR3nt: TGCGCCAGCAGCCCCGAGGACAGTTCCTACGAGCAGTATTTC
j_gene: TRBJ2-1; len: 13; d_gene: TRBD1; v_gene: TRBV18; abundance: NA; CDR3aa: CASSPPGGGEQFF; CDR3nt: TGTGCCAGCTCACCACCAGGGGGCGGTGAGCAGTTCTTC
j_gene: TRBJ1-2; len: 12; d_gene: NA; v_gene: TRBV30; abundance: NA; CDR3aa: CAWSYSGEGYTF; CDR3nt: TGTGCCTGGAGTTATTCAGGGGAAGGCTACACCTTC
j_gene: TRBJ2-5; len: 14; d_gene: TRBD1; v_gene: TRBV7-2; abundance: once; CDR3aa: CASSPGQAQETQYF; CDR3nt: TGTGCCAGCAGCCCCGGACAGGCCCAAGAGACCCAGTACTTC
j_gene: TRBJ2-6; len: 18; d_gene: TRBD2; v_gene: TRBV13; abundance: few; CDR3aa: CASSLGGEGGSGANVLTF; CDR3nt: TGTGCCAGCAGCTTAGGAGGGGAGGGAGGCTCTGGGGCCAACGTCCTGACTTTC
j_gene: TRBJ2-1; len: 13; d_gene: TRBD1; v_gene: TRBV6-5; abundance: once; CDR3aa: CASSRDRAGEQFF; CDR3nt: TGTGCCAGCAGTAGAGACAGGGCCGGGGAGCAGTTCTTC
j_gene: TRBJ1-3; len: 17; d_gene: NA; v_gene: TRBV7-2; abundance: NA; CDR3aa: CASSLLATLNSGNTIYF; CDR3nt: TGTGCCAGCAGCTTACTTGCCACATTAAACTCTGGAAACACCATATATTTT